Sequencing of this T cell receptor (beta chain) was carried out in a study of blood T cells in healthy people across ages. Study outcomes and limitations: Estimated diversity across one million T cells was deemed an underestimate.

The germline gives CDR1 SGHVS, CDR2 FNYEAQ. V was shortened by 1 base and J by 5 bases, with 17 bases between the two germline ends. There are 16 residues in the CDR3. This clonotype appeared a few times. No antigen is known for it. PCR was performed a second time for roughly 7 to 12 cycles using a sample-barcoded 5' primer and a J-beta primer mix. A minimum of 3 million CDR3-containing paired-end reads was obtained for each sample. TCRdb used MiXCR to reprocess the 5' RACE reads, holding one entry per CDR3 protein. Of 1.2 million to 1.5 million distinct CDR3 sequences in the sample, 42% are singletons; the top ten hold roughly 7.9%. Every sample yielded at least 6.5 million isolated PBMCs.

The clonotype originates from a woman younger than 35 in good health. Material for sequencing was blood. This chain connects TRBV7-6 to TRBJ2-5, with D perhaps matching TRBD1 (6 bases). CDR3 DNA sequence: TGTGCCAGCAGCTTAGAATCTGGGACATTTGTTGAGACCCAGTACTTC. Protein: CASSLESGTFVETQYF.